Listed here are 27 T cell receptor beta chains from one sample, sequenced in a study of blood T cell repertoires in COVID-19 (dated by TCRdb to the early 2020s). The library was prepared using the immunoSEQ multiplex PCR assay. TCRdb carries this immuneACCESS record with in-frame sequences only. Its versions omit some clonotypes, under half of them owing to an unresolved V gene in the studies checked, with the rest unexplained. The sample profile shows approximately 240,000 clones; about 80% of them were found once. In total, the top ten clones hold approximately 5% of the sample. Sequenced sample: peripheral blood. The receptors derive from a woman of 80 years or more with active or convalescent COVID-19.

V is TRBV7-2 and J is TRBJ2-3; a possible D gene is TRBD2 (7 bases). V was clipped by 5 bases and J by 5 bases, with 20 bases between them. Germline V CDR1 and CDR2: SGHTA, FQGNSA. CDR3 length: 16 residues. CDR3 amino acids: CASSLDGAGAKDTQYF. The CDR3 nucleotides read TGTGCCAGCAGCCTCGACGGGGCGGGGGCAAAAGATACGCAGTATTTT.

The V gene is TRBV6-5, the J gene TRBJ1-6; TRBD1 agrees at 9 bases. V lost 6 bases, J lost 5 bases, and 2 bases stayed unmatched. The CDR3 is 14 amino acids. Germline CDR1 is MNHEY and CDR2 is SVGAGI. The CDR3 DNA follows: TGTGCCAGCAGAGGGACAGGGAATAATTCACCCCTCCACTTT. Amino acids: CASRGTGNNSPLHF.

This clone showed up just a few times. The CDR3 DNA sequence: TGTGCCATCAGTGAGTCGAGGCAGGGGGACGGCTACACCTTC. Translated, it gives CAISESRQGDGYTF. The chain is built from TRBV10-3 and TRBJ1-2; 7 bases agree with TRBD1. V lost 0 bases, J lost 8 bases, and 6 bases stayed unmatched. The germline CDR1 and CDR2 sequences are ENHRY and SYGVKD. This CDR3 contains 14 residues.

This clone was seen a single time. The chain has TRBV29-1 and TRBJ2-3; 8 bases match TRBD2. CDR1 SQVTM and CDR2 ANQGSEA come from the germline V gene. Trimming cost V 6 bases and J 1 base; bases outside gene matches: 9. This CDR3 region has 15 residues. CDR3: CSVQDPLAGTDTQYF. The DNA of the CDR3 is TGCAGCGTCCAAGACCCACTAGCGGGCACAGATACGCAGTATTTT.

The V gene is TRBV3-1 (or the pseudogene TRBV3-2), the J gene TRBJ2-1; the match to TRBD1 covers 9 bases. V gave up 4 bases and J gave up 3 bases; unmatched junction bases: 4. The CDR3 length is 15 residues. CDR1 is LGHDT and CDR2 is YNNKEL in the germline V gene (reference sequence). The CDR3 region is CASSLGQGYYNEQFF. For the CDR3, the DNA is TGTGCCAGCAGCCTCGGACAGGGGTACTACAATGAGCAGTTCTTC.

The V call is TRBV18, the J call TRBJ1-4, with unresolved D. Germline V gene sequence: CDR1 KGHSH, CDR2 LQKENI. With 2 bases removed from V and 4 bases from J, the gap between germline ends came to 8 bases. The CDR3 totals 14 residues. The CDR3 here is CASSPAGNNEKLFF. The CDR3 region has the DNA TGTGCCAGCTCACCAGCCGGGAATAATGAAAAACTGTTTTTT.

V and J are TRBV4-1 and TRBJ1-1; 8 nucleotides align to TRBD1. The CDR3 consists of 15 residues. Germline CDR1 and CDR2: MGHRA and YSYEKL. J gave up 3 bases and V 6 bases, and 9 bases lay outside the gene matches. CDR3 nucleotides: TGCGCCAGCAGGCCCCAGGGGGCGGGTTACACTGAAGCTTTCTTT. Its protein is CASRPQGAGYTEAFF.

The CDR3 coding sequence is TGTGCCAGCAGCCCTAACGCGGGGACAGGCGGCGAAAAACTGTTTTTT. This gives the protein CASSPNAGTGGEKLFF. V is TRBV3-1 (or the pseudogene TRBV3-2) and J is TRBJ1-4; 8 positions agree with TRBD1. CDR1 LGHDT and CDR2 YNNKEL come from the germline V gene (reference sequence). There are 16 residues in the CDR3. V shed 4 bases and J 8 bases; nucleotides not matched to a gene: 12.

The V call is TRBV6-5, the J call TRBJ1-4; 9 nucleotides match TRBD1. V gave up 1 base and J gave up 8 bases; unmatched junction bases: 8. The CDR3 has 16 amino acids. Germline CDR1 reads MNHEY; CDR2 reads SVGAGI. The CDR3 bases are TGTGCCAGCAGTTACTGGGGCACAGGGGGCGGCGAAAAACTGTTTTTT. Amino acid sequence: CASSYWGTGGGEKLFF.

Points on this clone: One end of the junction does not line up with germline, which may come from a read error. The chain couples TRBV15 to TRBJ1-4; 10 positions agree with TRBD1. The V gene's germline CDR1 is LNHNV and CDR2 YYDKDF (reference sequence). The CDR3 sequence is 12 residues long. The chain's CDR3 is CATSRDWGDRGF. The CDR3 DNA is TGTGCCACCAGCAGAGATTGGGGGGACAGGGGCTTT.

V gene TRBV4-1 combines with J gene TRBJ2-7; D gene ambiguous. Looked up from germline, CDR1 is MGHRA and CDR2 is YSYEKL. The CDR3 spans 14 residues. V gave up 0 bases and J gave up 12 bases, with 18 bases separating them. The CDR3 bases are TGCGCCAGCAGCCAAGATCTAGGCGACTTATTGCGGTACTTC. Translation: CASSQDLGDLLRYF.

This rearrangement joins TRBV10-3 to TRBJ1-5, with TRBD1 identical over 10 bases. The V gene end was trimmed by 4 bases and the J gene end by 7 bases; junction bases not matched to a gene: 4. The germline V gene has CDR1 ENHRY and CDR2 SYGVKD. This CDR3 comprises 14 residues. CDR3 protein: CAISGGTGEQPQHF. The CDR3 coding sequence is TGTGCCATCAGTGGGGGGACAGGGGAACAGCCCCAGCATTTT.

V gene TRBV24-1 combines with J gene TRBJ2-3; 8 bases map to TRBD1. CDR1 and CDR2 from the germline V gene are KGHDR and SFDVKD. This CDR3 is 14 amino acids long. With V trimmed by 9 bases and J by 6 bases, 10 bases remained unmatched. Here the CDR3 DNA reads TGTGCCACCCAGCAAGGACAGGGAAGGGATACGCAGTATTTT. Protein product: CATQQGQGRDTQYF.

The rearrangement uses TRBV10-3 and TRBJ2-1, with TRBD2 identical over 12 bases. J lost 7 bases, V lost 6 bases, and 7 bases had no gene match. Germline values: CDR1 ENHRY, CDR2 SYGVKD. This CDR3 contains 15 residues. The chain's CDR3 is CAISLTSGSINEQFF. For the CDR3, the DNA is TGTGCCATCAGCCTGACTAGCGGGAGTATAAATGAGCAGTTCTTC.

This chain uses TRBV12-3 or TRBV12-4 with TRBJ1-1; D is uncertain. With 5 bases removed from V and 4 bases from J, the gap between germline ends came to 8 bases. The CDR3 extends over 12 amino acids. In DNA, the CDR3 is TGTGCCAGCAGTCCATTGGCCACTGAAGCTTTCTTT. Residues: CASSPLATEAFF.

J is TRBJ2-1 and V is TRBV3-1 (or the pseudogene TRBV3-2); TRBD2 agrees at 9 bases. The CDR3 length is 13 residues. J lost 3 bases, V lost 8 bases, and 2 bases had no gene match. Germline V gene sequence: CDR1 LGHDT, CDR2 YNNKEL (reference sequence). CDR3 coding DNA: TGTGCCAGCGGACTAGCGCACTACAATGAGCAGTTCTTC. This codes for CASGLAHYNEQFF.

The chain carries TRBV25-1 and TRBJ1-2; 7 bases align to TRBD1. The germline gives CDR1 MGHDK, CDR2 SYGVNS. V dropped 3 bases and J dropped 7; count of bases not matched to a gene: 8. This CDR3 is 14 amino acids long. The CDR3: CASSDRPGQVGYTF. The CDR3 DNA sequence: TGTGCCAGCAGTGACCGGCCCGGACAGGTTGGCTACACCTTC.

The rearrangement links TRBV7-9 to TRBJ1-1, with a possible D match to TRBD1 (5 bases). Trimming stripped 1 base from V and 8 bases from J, with 5 bases between. The CDR3 runs to 11 residues. Germline CDR1 SEHNR, CDR2 FQNEAQ (reference sequence). CDR3 protein: CASSLEGEAFF. The CDR3 DNA reads TGTGCCAGCAGCTTAGAGGGGGAAGCTTTCTTT.

The chain recombines TRBV4-2 with TRBJ2-3; TRBD2 aligns across 7 bases. The CDR3 has 16 amino acids. CDR1 and CDR2 from the germline V gene are LGHNA and YNFKEQ. The J segment lost 0 bases and the V segment lost 0 bases, leaving 3 bases of the junction unmatched. The CDR3 coding sequence is TGTGCCAGCAGCCAAGACGGGGGGTCTAGCACAGATACGCAGTATTTT. Amino acid sequence: CASSQDGGSSTDTQYF.

This chain links TRBV5-4 with TRBJ2-2, with D hard to call. CDR3 length: 13 residues. Germline V lookup: CDR1 SGHNT, CDR2 YYREEE (reference sequence). V dropped 4 bases and J dropped 4 bases, with 8 bases sitting between them. The CDR3 loop is CASSPRSTGELFF. The CDR3 DNA is TGTGCCAGCAGCCCGCGGAGCACCGGGGAGCTGTTTTTT.

V gene TRBV7-6 combines with J gene TRBJ2-3, with TRBD2 matching over 9 bases. The CDR3 contains 16 residues. V lost 1 base to trimming and J lost 4 bases; unmatched junction nucleotides: 6. Germline loops: CDR1 SGHVS, CDR2 FNYEAQ. CDR3 DNA: TGTGCCAGCAGCTTAGGTCCTAGCGGGGTGGCAGATACGCAGTATTTT. Its protein product is CASSLGPSGVADTQYF.

This clone has a handful of counts. The chain carries TRBV5-6 and TRBJ2-3, with 8 bases fitting TRBD1. The CDR3 contains 13 residues. V shed 6 bases and J 3 bases; nucleotides not matched to a gene: 3. The germline gives CDR1 SGHDT, CDR2 YYEEEE. Here the CDR3 DNA reads TGTGCCAGCACCAGGGGGCAGACAGATACGCAGTATTTT. Protein sequence: CASTRGQTDTQYF.

The chain recombines TRBV27 with TRBJ1-6; D is unresolved. CDR1 MNHEY and CDR2 SMNVEV come from the germline V gene (reference sequence). Trimming took off 7 bases at V and 4 bases at J, with 17 bases between the two ends. CDR3 length: 16 residues. The CDR3 DNA is TGTGCCAGCAAATTATACGGGAGTTCGTATAATTCACCCCTCCACTTT. As protein: CASKLYGSSYNSPLHF.

The chain is built from TRBV5-6 and TRBJ1-6; D ambiguous. The CDR3 extends over 19 amino acids. V was shortened by 1 base and J by 4 bases, with 21 bases between the two germline ends. The V gene's germline CDR1 is SGHDT and CDR2 YYEEEE. The CDR3 sequence: CASSLSVEGSQPYNSPLHF. The CDR3 DNA is TGTGCCAGCAGCTTGTCCGTTGAGGGCAGTCAACCTTATAATTCACCCCTCCACTTT.

This rearrangement joins TRBV3-1 (or the pseudogene TRBV3-2) to TRBJ2-3, with D perhaps matching TRBD1 (6 bases). Germline-derived CDR1 and CDR2 are LGHDT and YNNKEL (reference sequence). The V end lost 2 bases, the J end lost 7 bases, and 7 bases lay between the germline ends. There are 12 residues in the CDR3. CDR3 loop: CASSQQGYTQYF. In DNA form, the CDR3 reads TGTGCCAGCAGCCAACAGGGGTATACGCAGTATTTT.

The chain couples TRBV5-1 to TRBJ2-1; 7 bases fit TRBD2. With 4 bases clipped from V and 5 bases from J, the junction kept 3 bases outside the gene matches. CDR1 and CDR2 (germline): SGHRS, YFSETQ. This CDR3 has 13 amino acids. CDR3 in amino acids: CASSIAGDNEQFF. CDR3 DNA sequence: TGCGCCAGCAGCATAGCGGGTGACAATGAGCAGTTCTTC. Drawing the rest from reference TRBV5-1 and TRBJ2-1, the complete variable domain is KAGVTQTPRYLIKTRGQQVTLSCSPISGHRSVSWYQQTPGQGLQFLFEYFSETQRNKGNFPGRFSGRQFSNSRSEMNVSTLELGDSALYLCASSIAGDNEQFFGPGTRLTVL.

The rearrangement links TRBV5-1 to TRBJ1-1, with 12 positions matching TRBD1. The CDR3 runs to 14 residues. Germline loops: CDR1 SGHRS, CDR2 YFSETQ. V lost 4 bases, J lost 5 bases, and 3 bases stayed unmatched. The DNA of the CDR3 is TGCGCCAGCAGCGGGACAGGGGGCGGGACTGAAGCTTTCTTT. Its translation: CASSGTGGGTEAFF.